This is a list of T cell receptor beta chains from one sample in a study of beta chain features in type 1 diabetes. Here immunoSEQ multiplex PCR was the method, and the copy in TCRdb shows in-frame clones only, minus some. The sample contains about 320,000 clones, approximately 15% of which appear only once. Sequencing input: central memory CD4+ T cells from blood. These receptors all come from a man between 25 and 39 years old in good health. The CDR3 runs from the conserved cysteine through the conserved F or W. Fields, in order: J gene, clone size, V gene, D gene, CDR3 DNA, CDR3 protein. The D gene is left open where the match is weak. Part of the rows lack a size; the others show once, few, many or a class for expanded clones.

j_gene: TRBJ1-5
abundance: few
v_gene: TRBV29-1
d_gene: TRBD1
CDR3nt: TGCAGCGTCGGACAGGGCAGCAATCAGCCCCAGCATTTT
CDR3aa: CSVGQGSNQPQHF

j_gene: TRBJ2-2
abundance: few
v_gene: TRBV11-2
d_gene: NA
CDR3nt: TGTGCCAGCAGCTTAAGGGCTCCAGGGCAACCTATGTTGGCCGGGGAGCTGTTTTTT
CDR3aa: CASSLRAPGQPMLAGELFF

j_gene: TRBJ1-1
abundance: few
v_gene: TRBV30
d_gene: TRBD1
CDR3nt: TGTGCCTGGGTGGACAGGGCCCTCTCTGAAGCTTTCTTT
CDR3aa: CAWVDRALSEAFF

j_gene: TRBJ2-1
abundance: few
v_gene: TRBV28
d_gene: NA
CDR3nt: TGTGCCAGCAGTTTAGGGAACTTAGCCTATGAGCAGTTCTTC
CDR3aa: CASSLGNLAYEQFF

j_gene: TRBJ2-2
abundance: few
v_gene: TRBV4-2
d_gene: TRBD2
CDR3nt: TGTGCCAGCAGCCAAGCTAGCGGCACCGGGGAGCTGTTTTTT
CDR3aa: CASSQASGTGELFF

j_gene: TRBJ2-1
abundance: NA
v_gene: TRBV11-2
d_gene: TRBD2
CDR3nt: TGTGCCAGCAGCTTAGTAGGCAGCGGGGGGTACAATGAGCAGTTCTTC
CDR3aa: CASSLVGSGGYNEQFF

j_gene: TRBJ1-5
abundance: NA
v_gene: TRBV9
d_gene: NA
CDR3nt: TGTGCCAGCAGCGAGCTAGGCGGGGAGCCCCAGCATTTT
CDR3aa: CASSELGGEPQHF

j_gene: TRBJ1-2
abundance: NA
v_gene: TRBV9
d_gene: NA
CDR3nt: TGTGCCAGCAGCCTGGGGGGATCGAGACTGTTCGGCTACACCTTC
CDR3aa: CASSLGGSRLFGYTF

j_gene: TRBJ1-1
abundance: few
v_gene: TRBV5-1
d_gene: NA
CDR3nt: TGCGCCAGCAGCAGGGGGAGCATGAACACTGAAGCTTTCTTT
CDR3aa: CASSRGSMNTEAFF

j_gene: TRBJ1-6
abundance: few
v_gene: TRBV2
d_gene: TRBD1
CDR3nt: TGTGCCAGCATAACAGGGGTTGGATCACCCCTCCACTTT
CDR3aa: CASITGVGSPLHF

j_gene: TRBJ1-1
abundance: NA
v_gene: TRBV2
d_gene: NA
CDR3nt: TGTGCCAGCAGCAGGAACGGGTTAGGGGAGGGAGCTTTCTTT
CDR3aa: CASSRNGLGEGAFF

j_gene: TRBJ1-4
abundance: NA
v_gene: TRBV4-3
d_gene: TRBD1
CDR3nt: TGCGCCAGCAGCCGGGAACAACAGGGGTTTGGGGAAAAACTGTTTTTT
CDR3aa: CASSREQQGFGEKLFF

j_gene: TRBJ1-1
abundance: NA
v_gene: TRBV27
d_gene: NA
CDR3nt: TGTGCCAGCAGTTTATGGCCGGCGAGGTTGGATGAAGCTTTCTTT
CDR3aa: CASSLWPARLDEAFF

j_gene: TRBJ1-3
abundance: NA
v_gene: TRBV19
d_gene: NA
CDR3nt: TGTGCCAGCCTCAGGGACTCTGGAAACACCATATATTTT
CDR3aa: CASLRDSGNTIYF

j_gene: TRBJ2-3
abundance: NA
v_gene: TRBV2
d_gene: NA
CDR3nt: TGTGCCAGCTCGCCGGAAGGCACAGATACGCAGTATTTT
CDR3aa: CASSPEGTDTQYF

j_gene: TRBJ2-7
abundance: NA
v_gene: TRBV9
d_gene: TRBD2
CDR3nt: TGTGCCAGCAGCGTAGCCGGACTAGCCACCTACGAGCAGTACTTC
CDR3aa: CASSVAGLATYEQYF

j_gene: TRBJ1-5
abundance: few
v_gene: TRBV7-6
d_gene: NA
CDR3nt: TGTGCCAGCAGTCCAGAGGGAGGGGGAGGTCAGCCCCAGCATTTT
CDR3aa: CASSPEGGGGQPQHF

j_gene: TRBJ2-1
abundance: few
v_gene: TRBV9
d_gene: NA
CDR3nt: TGTGCCAGCAGCGTAGGTACGACCTACGACTACAATGAGCAGTTCTTC
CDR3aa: CASSVGTTYDYNEQFF

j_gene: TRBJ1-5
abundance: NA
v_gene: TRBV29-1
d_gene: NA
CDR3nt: TGCAGCGTGGGAGGGGGAGTAACGGGACAGCCCCAGCATTTT
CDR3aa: CSVGGGVTGQPQHF

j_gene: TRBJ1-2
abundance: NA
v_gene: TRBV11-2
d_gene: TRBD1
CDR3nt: TGTGCCAGCAGCGCCGGACAGGGGGGCTATGGCTACACCTTC
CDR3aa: CASSAGQGGYGYTF

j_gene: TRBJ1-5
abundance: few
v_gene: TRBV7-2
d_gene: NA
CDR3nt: TGTGCCAGCAGCCGGGTAGTTGTCGGGCCCCAGCATTTT
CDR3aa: CASSRVVVGPQHF

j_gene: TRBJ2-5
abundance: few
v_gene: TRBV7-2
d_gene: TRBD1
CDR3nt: TGTGCCAGCAGCTTAGTTAGGTTGGACAGGAATTACCAAGAGACCCAGTACTTC
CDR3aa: CASSLVRLDRNYQETQYF

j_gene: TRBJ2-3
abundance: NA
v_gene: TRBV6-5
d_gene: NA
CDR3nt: TGTGCCAGCAGTTACTCGACGGGGGCGCAGTATTTT
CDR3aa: CASSYSTGAQYF

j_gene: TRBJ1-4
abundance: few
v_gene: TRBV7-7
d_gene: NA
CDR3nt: TGTGCCAGCAGCTTAATACAGGGACAAGGAGAAAAACTGTTTTTT
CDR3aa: CASSLIQGQGEKLFF

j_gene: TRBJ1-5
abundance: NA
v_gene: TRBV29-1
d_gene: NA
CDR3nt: TGCAGCGTTGGGTTGGGGGCCGATCAGCCCCAGCATTTT
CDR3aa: CSVGLGADQPQHF

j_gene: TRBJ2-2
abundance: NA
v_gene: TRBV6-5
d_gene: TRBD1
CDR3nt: TGTGCCAGCCGTGACAGGGGAAGGGCCGGGGAGCTGTTTTTT
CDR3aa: CASRDRGRAGELFF

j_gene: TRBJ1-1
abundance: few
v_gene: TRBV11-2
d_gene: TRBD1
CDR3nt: TGTGCCAGCAGCCCCGGGACAGGGGGCACTGAAGCTTTCTTT
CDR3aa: CASSPGTGGTEAFF

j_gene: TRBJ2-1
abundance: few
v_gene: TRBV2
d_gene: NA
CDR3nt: TGTGCCACCCTGGCAGGGCCTCCGGGGGTCAATGAGCAGTTCTTC
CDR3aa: CATLAGPPGVNEQFF

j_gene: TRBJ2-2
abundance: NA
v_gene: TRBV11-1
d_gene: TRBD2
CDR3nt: TGTGCCAGCAGCCGGGGGGAAACCGGGGAGCTGTTTTTT
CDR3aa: CASSRGETGELFF

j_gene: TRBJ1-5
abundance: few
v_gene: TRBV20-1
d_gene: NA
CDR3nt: TGCAGTGCTAGCCGGGACCAGCCCCAGCATTTT
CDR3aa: CSASRDQPQHF

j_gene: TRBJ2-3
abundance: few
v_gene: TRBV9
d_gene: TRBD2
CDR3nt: TGTGCCAGTGGGCTAGCGGGGAACACAGATACGCAGTATTTT
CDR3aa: CASGLAGNTDTQYF

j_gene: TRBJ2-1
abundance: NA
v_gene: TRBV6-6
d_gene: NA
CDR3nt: TGTGCCAGCAGTCTCCAACGCCGATATGAGCAGTTCTTC
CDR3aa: CASSLQRRYEQFF

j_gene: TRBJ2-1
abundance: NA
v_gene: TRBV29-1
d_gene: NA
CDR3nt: TGCAGCGCTGTAAACCCCTCCTACAATGAGCAGTTCTTC
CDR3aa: CSAVNPSYNEQFF

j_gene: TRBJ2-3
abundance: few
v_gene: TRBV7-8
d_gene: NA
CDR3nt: TGTGCCAGCAGCCCCCGACAGAATACGCAGTATTTT
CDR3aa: CASSPRQNTQYF

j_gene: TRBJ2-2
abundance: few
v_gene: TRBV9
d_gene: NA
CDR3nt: TGTGCCAGCAGCGTAGCCGGAGGGGAGCTGTTTTTT
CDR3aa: CASSVAGGELFF

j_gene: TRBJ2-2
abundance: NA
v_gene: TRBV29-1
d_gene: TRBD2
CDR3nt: TGCAGCGTTCTCGGTTGGGCTAGCGGGAGGGCCGCGAACACCGGGGAGCTGTTTTTT
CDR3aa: CSVLGWASGRAANTGELFF

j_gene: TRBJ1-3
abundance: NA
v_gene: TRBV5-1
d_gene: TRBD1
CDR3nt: TGTGCCAGCAGCAGAGGGGACAGAGACACCATATATTTT
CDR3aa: CASSRGDRDTIYF

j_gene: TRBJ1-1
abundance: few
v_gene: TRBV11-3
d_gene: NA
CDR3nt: TGTGCCAGCAGCTTAGATCAGGGGAGGACTGAAGCTTTCTTT
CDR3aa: CASSLDQGRTEAFF

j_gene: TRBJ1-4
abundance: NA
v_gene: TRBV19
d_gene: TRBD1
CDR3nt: TGTGCCAGTAGTACGCTTCGAGGACAGGGCTTCCGAAAACTGTTTTTT
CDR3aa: CASSTLRGQGFRKLFF

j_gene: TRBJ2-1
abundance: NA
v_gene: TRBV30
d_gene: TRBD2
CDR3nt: TGTGCCTGGACTAGCGGATACAATGAGCAGTTCTTC
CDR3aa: CAWTSGYNEQFF

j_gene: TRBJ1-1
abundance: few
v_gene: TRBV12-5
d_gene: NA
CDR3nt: TGTGCTAGTGGTAACGACCCAGGGAACGCTGAAGCTTTCTTT
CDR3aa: CASGNDPGNAEAFF

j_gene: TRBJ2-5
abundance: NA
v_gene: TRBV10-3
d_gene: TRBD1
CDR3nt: TGTGCCATCAGCAAGACAGGGGGCCCAGAGACCCAGTACTTC
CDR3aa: CAISKTGGPETQYF

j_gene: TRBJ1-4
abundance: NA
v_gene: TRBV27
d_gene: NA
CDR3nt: TGTGCCAGCAGTTTTTCCCCCTCACGTCAGGCTAATGAAAAACTGTTTTTT
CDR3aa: CASSFSPSRQANEKLFF

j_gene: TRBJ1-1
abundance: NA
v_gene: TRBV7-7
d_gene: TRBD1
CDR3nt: TGTGCCAGCAGCTTAGGAAGAAGGACAGGTGCTCCTGAAGCTTTCTTT
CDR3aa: CASSLGRRTGAPEAFF

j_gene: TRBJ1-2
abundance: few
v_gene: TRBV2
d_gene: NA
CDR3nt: TGTGCCAGCGCTGAGAGGGGATCCCCTAACTATGGCTACACCTTC
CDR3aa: CASAERGSPNYGYTF